Following are 22 T cell receptor beta chains from one sample sequenced in a study. MiXCR, applied by TCRdb to the 5' RACE reads, yields one record per CDR3 protein. This sample carries approximately 6,200 distinct CDR3 sequences, around 34% of them seen once, and the ten largest clones take about 5%. The sequenced sample consisted of naive CD4+ T cells sorted from a lymph node. Noted subset: naive CD4+ T cells, CD4+CD45RA+CD25-. The receptor set was obtained from a female donor with breast cancer.

By proportion, this clonotype is medium-sized. The chain couples TRBV6-5 to TRBJ2-3, with TRBD1 as a possible D gene (6 bases). The CDR3 totals 14 residues. The V end lost 7 bases, the J end lost 1 base, and 12 bases lay between the germline ends. Germline CDR1 is MNHEY and CDR2 is SVGAGI. The CDR3 here is CASKGQRGTDTQYF. CDR3 DNA sequence: TGTGCCAGCAAGGGACAACGGGGCACAGATACGCAGTATTTT.

The chain employs TRBV6-5 and TRBJ2-4; 12 bases line up with TRBD2. The CDR3 loop spans 16 amino acids. Germline V gene lookup returns CDR1 MNHEY and CDR2 SVGAGI. V was pared by 10 bases and J by 0 bases, with 7 bases of the junction left unmatched. This CDR3 is CATGTSGSLAKNIQYF. The CDR3 region has the DNA TGTGCCACCGGGACTAGCGGGTCGCTAGCCAAAAACATTCAGTACTTC.

This clonotype is medium-sized (0.01 to 0.1%) in the sample. J is TRBJ2-1 and V is TRBV29-1, with a weak D call TRBD1 (6 bases). Germline lookup yields CDR1 SQVTM and CDR2 ANQGSEA. The CDR3 loop spans 13 amino acids. With 7 bases removed from V and 2 bases from J, the gap between germline ends came to 12 bases. DNA for the CDR3: TGCAGCGCCGTCAGGGGAACCTACAATGAGCAGTTCTTC. Translated, it gives CSAVRGTYNEQFF.

By share of the sample, this clonotype is medium-sized. CDR3 sequence: CSAAGQSNTEAFF. For the CDR3, the DNA is TGCAGTGCCGCGGGACAGTCGAACACTGAAGCTTTCTTT. J is TRBJ1-1 and V is TRBV20-1, with 7 bases identical to TRBD1. The CDR3 spans 13 residues. Looked up from germline, CDR1 is DFQATT and CDR2 is SNEGSKA (reference sequence). V shed 6 bases and J 1 base; nucleotides not matched to a gene: 5.

By sample fraction, this clonotype is medium-sized. The chain uses TRBV18 and TRBJ2-5, with D hard to call. The CDR3 is made up of 12 amino acids. V shed 3 bases and J shed 4 bases, with 6 bases lying between them. Per the germline V gene, CDR1 is KGHSH and CDR2 is LQKENI. The CDR3 DNA reads as TGTGCCAGCTCACCGACCCGAGAGACCCAGTACTTC. It is translated as CASSPTRETQYF.

This clonotype is labeled medium-sized. This chain uses TRBV9 with TRBJ2-3, with TRBD2 identical over 8 bases. The CDR3 loop spans 17 amino acids. Germline-derived CDR1 and CDR2 are SGDLS and YYNGEE. Unmatched junction bases numbered 15, after V lost 5 bases and J lost 4 bases. The CDR3, as DNA: TGTGCCAGCAGTCAGGGGTTCCGCGGGAGGTTGGCAGATACGCAGTATTTT. This encodes CASSQGFRGRLADTQYF.

Notes on this clonotype: A clone one base away is much larger, so this may be a read error. The rearrangement links TRBV20-1 to TRBJ2-1; TRBD1 matches 7 bases. Germline CDR1 is DFQATT and CDR2 is SNEGSKA (reference sequence). Losses at the gene ends were 4 bases for V and 5 bases for J; bases not matched to a gene: 8. CDR3 length equals 14 residues. CDR3 in amino acids: CSATRQGVHNEQFF. In nucleotides, the CDR3 is TGCAGTGCTACTCGACAGGGAGTCCACAATGAGCAGTTCTTC.

The chain is built from TRBV6-6 and TRBJ2-7; TRBD2 might be the D (5 bases). There are 14 residues in the CDR3. Trimming took off 6 bases at V and 0 bases at J, with 12 bases between the two ends. Germline loops: CDR1 MNHNY, CDR2 SVGAGI (reference sequence). The CDR3, as DNA: TGTGCCAGCAGGCCCGGGGTCCGCTCCTACGAGCAGTACTTC. Translation gives CASRPGVRSYEQYF.

Turning to this clonotype: A much bigger clone sits one base away, suggesting this may be a read error. The chain employs TRBV20-1 and TRBJ2-3; TRBD1 is a possible D gene (6 bases). Germline loops: CDR1 DFQATT, CDR2 SNEGSKA (reference sequence). The CDR3 contains 15 residues. Trimming shortened V by 1 base and J by 1 base, and 12 bases separated the two germline ends. The CDR3: CSARGATGRTDTQYF. As DNA, the CDR3 is TGCAGTGCTAGAGGTGCGACAGGACGCACAGATACGCAGTATTTT.

This clonotype is medium-sized by share. The chain recombines TRBV7-9 with TRBJ2-1; D might be TRBD1 (6 bases). The CDR3 is 12 residues long. V lost 5 bases and J lost 8, with 10 bases in between. Germline loops: CDR1 SEHNR, CDR2 FQNEAQ (reference sequence). CDR3 residues: CASSRQEDEQFF. CDR3 DNA: TGTGCCAGCAGCCGACAGGAGGATGAGCAGTTCTTC. Full variable domain (remainder filled in from reference TRBV7-9 and TRBJ2-1): DTGVSQNPRHKITKRGQNVTFRCDPISEHNRLYWYRQTLGQGPEFLTYFQNEAQLEKSRLLSDRFSAERPKGSFSTLEIQRTEQGDSAMYLCASSRQEDEQFFGPGTRLTVL.

V usage is TRBV5-1 and J usage is TRBJ2-1, with TRBD1 matching over 9 bases. The CDR3 spans 15 residues. Trimming took 3 bases from V and 7 from J; bases not matched to a gene: 8. Germline CDR1 is SGHRS and CDR2 is YFSETQ. The CDR3 sequence is CASSYSGQGRNEQFF. The DNA of the CDR3 is TGCGCCAGCAGCTATTCGGGACAGGGCCGGAATGAGCAGTTCTTC. The variable domain in full, completed from reference TRBV5-1 and TRBJ2-1, reads KAGVTQTPRYLIKTRGQQVTLSCSPISGHRSVSWYQQTPGQGLQFLFEYFSETQRNKGNFPGRFSGRQFSNSRSEMNVSTLELGDSALYLCASSYSGQGRNEQFFGPGTRLTVL.

The chain uses TRBV29-1 and TRBJ2-2; no reliable D call. The CDR3 is made up of 14 amino acids. Germline CDR1 and CDR2: SQVTM and ANQGSEA. Trimming left V 5 bases short and J 0 bases short, with 10 bases between. For the CDR3, the DNA is TGCAGCGTTCGGAAGTCCCCGAACACCGGGGAGCTGTTTTTT. Protein: CSVRKSPNTGELFF.

The chain combines TRBV7-2 with TRBJ2-1; 8 nucleotides align to TRBD2. CDR1 and CDR2 (germline): SGHTA, FQGNSA. Trimming cost V 6 bases and J 0 bases; bases outside gene matches: 7. CDR3 length equals 16 residues. CDR3 nucleotides: TGTGCCAGCAGTCGAACGGGAGGGGGCTCCTACAATGAGCAGTTCTTC. Protein: CASSRTGGGSYNEQFF.

Judged by abundance, this clonotype is large. This CDR3 reads CSARDTPGPPSYTF. The CDR3 coding sequence is TGCAGTGCTAGAGATACCCCGGGGCCCCCTAGCTACACCTTC. The chain recombines TRBV20-1 with TRBJ1-2, with D possibly TRBD1 on 5 matching bases. Trimming left V 0 bases short and J 9 bases short, with 17 bases between. Germline V gene data show CDR1 as DFQATT and CDR2 as SNEGSKA (reference sequence). The CDR3 sequence is 14 residues long.

CDR3 in DNA: TGTGCTTCATCCGAGGACAGGGACACAGATACGCAGTATTTT. Protein product: CASSEDRDTDTQYF. The chain uses TRBV2 and TRBJ2-3; 8 nucleotides line up with TRBD1. CDR3 length equals 14 residues. Germline V CDR1 and CDR2: SNHLY, FYNNEI.

The chain recombines TRBV7-2 with TRBJ2-7, with D tentatively TRBD1 (6 bases). The V end lost 3 bases, the J end lost 2 bases, and 8 bases lay between the germline ends. The germline V gene encodes CDR1 SGHTA and CDR2 FQGNSA. The CDR3 has 13 residues. The chain's CDR3 is CASSFGGAYEQYF. The CDR3 nucleotides are TGTGCCAGCAGCTTTGGGGGCGCCTACGAGCAGTACTTC.

CDR3 amino acids: CASSLVIGANNEQFF. DNA for the CDR3: TGCGCCAGCAGCTTGGTCATTGGGGCTAACAATGAGCAGTTCTTC. The chain carries TRBV5-1 and TRBJ2-1, with D perhaps TRBD1 (5 bases). The CDR3 runs to 15 residues. Trimming left V 0 bases short and J 5 bases short, with 12 bases between. The germline V gene encodes CDR1 SGHRS and CDR2 YFSETQ.

This clonotype is medium-sized by share. The chain employs TRBV20-1 and TRBJ2-7, with 7 bases matching TRBD1. The CDR3 contains 12 residues. Losses at the gene ends were 6 bases for V and 6 bases for J; bases not matched to a gene: 8. Germline V gene lookup returns CDR1 DFQATT and CDR2 SNEGSKA (reference sequence). The DNA of the CDR3 is TGCAGTGCCCCGGACAGGCAGGGCGAGCAGTACTTC. Translating gives CSAPDRQGEQYF.

J is TRBJ1-1 and V is TRBV20-1, with unresolved D. Per germline, CDR1 DFQATT and CDR2 SNEGSKA (reference sequence). V lost 0 bases and J lost 3, with 8 bases in between. There are 13 residues in the CDR3. The CDR3 spells CSARDPRYTEAFF. The CDR3 DNA reads TGCAGTGCTAGAGATCCGCGATACACTGAAGCTTTCTTT.

This clonotype was counted only a few times. This rearrangement joins TRBV20-1 to TRBJ1-4; 7 nucleotides align to TRBD1. CDR1 DFQATT and CDR2 SNEGSKA come from the germline V gene (reference sequence). V trimming: 3 bases; J trimming: 8 bases; junction bases outside the gene matches: 24. This CDR3 spans 19 amino acids. The CDR3 region is CSARGTEGFGVLAGEKLFF. Here the CDR3 DNA reads TGCAGTGCTAGGGGGACAGAAGGCTTCGGAGTTTTGGCGGGAGAAAAACTGTTTTTT.

This clonotype was found a few times. This sequence joins TRBV7-2 and TRBJ2-7; D call uncertain. Germline V lookup: CDR1 SGHTA, CDR2 FQGNSA. Deletions cut 0 bases from V and 3 bases from J, with 9 bases between. The CDR3 contains 14 residues. CDR3 coding DNA: TGTGCCAGCAGCTTAGCTGGCCCGTACTACGAGCAGTACGTC. Its translation is CASSLAGPYYEQYV.

This clonotype came up a few times. The CDR3 DNA reads TGTGCCAGCTGGGGCCCCCCGCTTGGCTACACCTTC. It yields the protein CASWGPPLGYTF. V and J are TRBV6-1 and TRBJ1-2, with a possible D match to TRBD1 (5 bases). This CDR3 has 12 residues. The V gene's germline CDR1 is MNHNS and CDR2 SASEGT. The V end lost 8 bases, the J end lost 7 bases, and 14 bases lay between the germline ends.